This paragraph covers one T cell receptor (beta chain) sequence. Its antigen is unknown. The patients, who ranged from 18 to 65 in age, presented with newly diagnosed hyperthyroidism lasting under 2 months. The sample belongs to a study of T cells in Graves' hyperthyroidism and ophthalmopathy. Study-wide results and limits: In validation, the model predicted ophthalmopathy. These predictions came a median roughly 7.1 months before onset. In blood, most of the thyroid clonotypes expanded above 0.001 were also present.

V was pared by 3 bases and J by 3 bases, with 1 base of the junction left unmatched. The V gene's germline CDR1 is LNHDA and CDR2 SQIVND (reference sequence). This CDR3 comprises 14 residues. The investigators amplified TCR beta CDR3 regions from RNA transcripts. HTBI primers drove first-round RT-PCR of the TCR CDR3. Using its own MiXCR run on the multiplex PCR reads, TCRdb lists one record per CDR3 protein. The sample includes 540,000 or so distinct CDR3 sequences, around 14% of them seen just once. The chain employs TRBV19 and TRBJ2-7; the match to TRBD2 covers 11 bases. Sequencing was performed on blood. This clonotype was obtained from a woman aged 25-40 years with Graves' hyperthyroidism. CDR3 nucleotides: TGTGCCAGTAGTATGGGGACTAGCGGCTACGAGCAGTACTTC. It yields the protein CASSMGTSGYEQYF.